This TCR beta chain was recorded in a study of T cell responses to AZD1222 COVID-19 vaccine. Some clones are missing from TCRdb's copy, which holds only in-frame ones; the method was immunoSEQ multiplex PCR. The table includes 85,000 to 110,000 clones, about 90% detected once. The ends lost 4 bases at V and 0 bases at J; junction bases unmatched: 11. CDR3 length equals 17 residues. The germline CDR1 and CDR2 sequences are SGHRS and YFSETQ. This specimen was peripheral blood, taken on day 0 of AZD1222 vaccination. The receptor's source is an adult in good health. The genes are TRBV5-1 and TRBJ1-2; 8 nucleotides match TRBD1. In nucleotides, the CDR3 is TGCGCCAGCAGCCTGGGACAGGACAGCTTAGCTAACTATGGCTACACCTTC. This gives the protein CASSLGQDSLANYGYTF.